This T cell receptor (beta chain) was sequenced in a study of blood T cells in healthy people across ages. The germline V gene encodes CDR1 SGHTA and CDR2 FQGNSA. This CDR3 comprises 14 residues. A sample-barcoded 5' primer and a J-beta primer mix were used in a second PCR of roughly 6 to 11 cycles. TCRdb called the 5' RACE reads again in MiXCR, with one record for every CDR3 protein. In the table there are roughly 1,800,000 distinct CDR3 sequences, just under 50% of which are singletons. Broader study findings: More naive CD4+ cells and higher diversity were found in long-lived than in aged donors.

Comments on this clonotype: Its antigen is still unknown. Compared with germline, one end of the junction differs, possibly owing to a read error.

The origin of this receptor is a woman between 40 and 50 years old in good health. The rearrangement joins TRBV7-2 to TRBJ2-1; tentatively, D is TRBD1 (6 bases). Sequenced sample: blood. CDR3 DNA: TGTGCCAGGAGCTTAACGCGAACTACAGGGAAGAAGTTCTTC. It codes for CARSLTRTTGKKFF.